These T cell receptor beta chains were read from a single sample in a study of regulatory T cells in long-lasting Graves disease. TCRdb independently ran MiXCR on the multiplex PCR reads; one entry per CDR3 protein. The repertoire has about 430,000 distinct CDR3 sequences, around 23% of them found once; the top ten carry more than 13%. The starting material was peripheral blood mononuclear cells (PBMCs), obtained when the disease was refractory, from a patient treated with antithyroid drugs. These receptors came from a female donor with Graves disease. Each CDR3 is given with its conserved first and last residue. D genes are given only for firm matches. Size is stated for part of the rows, as once, few or many counts, or as a class when the clone is expanded.

abundance,j_gene,v_gene,d_gene,CDR3nt,CDR3aa
many,TRBJ1-2,TRBV28,-,TGTGCCAGCAGTCCCCTAGGGTGGAGCTATGGCTACACCTTC,CASSPLGWSYGYTF
-,TRBJ2-2,TRBV19,TRBD1,TGTGCCAGTACCTTAAGGACAGGGAACACCGGGGAGCTGTTTTTT,CASTLRTGNTGELFF
-,TRBJ1-2,TRBV10-3,TRBD1,TGTGCCATCAGGACAGGGGGCTATGGCTACACCTTC,CAIRTGGYGYTF
many,TRBJ1-2,TRBV30,TRBD1,TGTGCCTGGAGTGTGAACAGGGGGAGGACCTTC,CAWSVNRGRTF
-,TRBJ2-3,TRBV28,TRBD2,TGTGCCAGCAGTTTCAATCGAGCGGGAGGGACAGATACGCAGTATTTT,CASSFNRAGGTDTQYF
many,TRBJ2-5,TRBV7-8,TRBD1,TGTGCCAGCAGCGCCCGACAGGGTAGAGAGACCCAGTACTTC,CASSARQGRETQYF
-,TRBJ2-2,TRBV5-6,TRBD2,TGTGCCAGCAGCTGGGGACTAGCGGGAGAAACCGGGGAGCTGTTTTTT,CASSWGLAGETGELFF
few,TRBJ1-5,TRBV30,-,TGTGCCTGGAGCGCCACGGGACTCATCAATCAGCCCCAGCATTTT,CAWSATGLINQPQHF
many,TRBJ2-2,TRBV5-1,TRBD1,TGTGCCAGCAGCCTCGGACAGGGGGCCGGGGAGCTGTTTTTT,CASSLGQGAGELFF
many,TRBJ2-7,TRBV7-2,-,TGTGCCAGCAGCTCTGCGGGTTTCAACTACGAGCAGTACTTC,CASSSAGFNYEQYF
few,TRBJ1-6,TRBV27,-,TGTGCCAGCAGGGAACAGCTGAATAATTCACCCCTCCACTTT,CASREQLNNSPLHF
many,TRBJ2-4,TRBV2,-,TGTGCCAGCAGTGTACAGGCGTTTCCAAACATTCAGTACTTC,CASSVQAFPNIQYF
-,TRBJ2-7,TRBV20-1,-,TGCAGTGCTACGTTAACCGGCGAGCAGTACTTC,CSATLTGEQYF
few,TRBJ1-6,TRBV20-1,-,TGCAGTGCTAACGACGGGGGGTCCTTGGGTAATTCACCCCTCCACTTT,CSANDGGSLGNSPLHF
few,TRBJ2-7,TRBV30,TRBD1,TGTGCCTGGCAGACAGGGGGCCGCTACGAGCAGTACTTC,CAWQTGGRYEQYF
few,TRBJ2-7,TRBV6-1,-,TGTGCCAGCAGTGATTCCATGTACGAGCAGTACTTC,CASSDSMYEQYF
many,TRBJ2-7,TRBV2,TRBD1,TGTGCCAGCAGGTCCCGGGACAGGGAATTCGAGCAGTACTTC,CASRSRDREFEQYF
-,TRBJ2-5,TRBV29-1,TRBD1,TGCAGCGCCCGTACAGGGGAAGAGACCCAGTACTTC,CSARTGEETQYF
many,TRBJ2-2,TRBV15,-,TGTGCCACCAGCAGAGAGCGGGCCAGTTCGAACACCGGGGAGCTGTTTTTT,CATSRERASSNTGELFF
-,TRBJ1-1,TRBV5-4,TRBD1,TGTGCCAGCAGCTTGGAAGGGACAGGGGGTTCGGTCCACGACACTGAAGCTTTCTTT,CASSLEGTGGSVHDTEAFF
many,TRBJ2-7,TRBV7-3,TRBD2,TGTGCCAGCAGCCCAACGGGGACTAGCGGGAGAACGAGAGAGCAGTACTTC,CASSPTGTSGRTREQYF
many,TRBJ1-2,TRBV6-1,TRBD1,TGTGCCAGCCATTACGGGACAGACGGCTACACCTTC,CASHYGTDGYTF
many,TRBJ2-7,TRBV6-2/TRBV6-3,-,TGTGCCAGCAGTTACCGGGACACCTCCTACGAGCAGTACTTC,CASSYRDTSYEQYF
-,TRBJ2-7,TRBV27,TRBD2,TGTGCCTGCAGTCCACCGGGACTAGCGGGACCCTACGAGCAGTACTTC,CACSPPGLAGPYEQYF
few,TRBJ1-4,TRBV7-6,-,TGTGCCAGCAGCTCCCCGGGAAATGAAAAACTGTTTTTT,CASSSPGNEKLFF
-,TRBJ2-7,TRBV27,-,TGTGCCAGCAGTTTTACAGCGTCAATCTCCTACGAGCAGTACTTC,CASSFTASISYEQYF
few,TRBJ1-2,TRBV6-2/TRBV6-3,-,TGTGCCAGCAGCCGAGACCCCACAGGGCTTGGCTACACCTTC,CASSRDPTGLGYTF
-,TRBJ2-7,TRBV3-1,TRBD2,TGTGCCAGCAGCCCCACCGGGACTAGAAATTCCTACGAGCAGTACTTC,CASSPTGTRNSYEQYF
many,TRBJ2-7,TRBV2,-,TGTGCCAGCAAGGGGGGGCACTACGAGCAGTACTTC,CASKGGHYEQYF
-,TRBJ2-1,TRBV28,TRBD2,TGTGCCAGCAGTTTAAGTCTAGCGGGCCACTCCTACAATGAGCAGTTCTTC,CASSLSLAGHSYNEQFF
-,TRBJ2-3,TRBV7-2,TRBD2,TGTGCCAGCAGCTTAGTTATAGCACTAGCGGGAGGGCCATTCTTGACAGATACGCAGTATTTT,CASSLVIALAGGPFLTDTQYF
-,TRBJ1-5,TRBV24-1,-,TGTGCCACCAGTGATGGGGTGGGGCGGAATCAGCCCCAGCATTTT,CATSDGVGRNQPQHF
-,TRBJ2-7,TRBV5-5,TRBD1,TGTGCCAGCAGCTTGGCCCGAGGACAGGCTCGCTACGAGCAGTACTTC,CASSLARGQARYEQYF
few,TRBJ2-5,TRBV3-1,TRBD1,TGTGCCAGCAGCCAAGACCCACTTGGGAGACAGGGAGAAGAGACCCAGTACTTC,CASSQDPLGRQGEETQYF
-,TRBJ2-1,TRBV20-1,TRBD2,TGCAGTGCTAGACCCCATCTAGCGGTGTCCTACAATGAGCAGTTCTTC,CSARPHLAVSYNEQFF
many,TRBJ1-6,TRBV27,TRBD1,TGTGCCAGCAGTTTTGAGACAGGGGGCTCACCCCTCCACTTT,CASSFETGGSPLHF
-,TRBJ2-5,TRBV2,TRBD2,TGTGCCAGCAGGGCCGGGACTAGCGGGAGTGGAGAGACCCAGTACTTC,CASRAGTSGSGETQYF
-,TRBJ1-2,TRBV30,TRBD1,TGTGCCTGGATAAAGGGGGCGCTCGGCTATGGCTACACCTTC,CAWIKGALGYGYTF